A selection of T cell receptor beta chains follows, all from one sample in a study of blood T cell repertoires in COVID-19. TCRdb's copy holds only in-frame clones and misses some; the assay was immunoSEQ multiplex PCR. The repertoire holds roughly 160,000 clones, approximately 80% seen once, with less than 3.5% in the top ten. Material for sequencing was peripheral blood. These receptors were collected from a woman aged 60 to 75 with acute or convalescent COVID-19. CDR3s include the opening cysteine and the closing phenylalanine or tryptophan. D genes are given only for firm matches. Only some rows state a clone size, as once, few, many or a class for expanded clones.

clone_size | j_call | v_call | d_call | cdr3_aa | cdr3_nt
- | TRBJ1-5 | TRBV18 | TRBD1 | CASSPLGTADNQPQHF | TGTGCCAGCTCACCACTCGGGACAGCGGACAATCAGCCCCAGCATTTT
few | TRBJ1-2 | TRBV18 | - | CASSPQGANYGYTF | TGTGCCAGCTCACCACAGGGGGCTAACTATGGCTACACCTTC
- | TRBJ1-5 | TRBV7-2 | - | CASSYADQGANQPQHF | TGTGCCAGCAGCTACGCTGACCAGGGCGCGAATCAGCCCCAGCATTTT
- | TRBJ1-2 | TRBV2 | TRBD1 | CASSEAEQGPYGYTF | TGTGCCAGCAGTGAAGCGGAACAGGGGCCGTATGGCTACACCTTC
- | TRBJ2-7 | TRBV15 | - | CATSRSPAGGGSYEQYF | TGTGCCACCAGCAGGAGTCCGGCAGGAGGAGGATCCTACGAGCAGTACTTC
- | TRBJ2-3 | TRBV7-2 | TRBD2 | CASSLVVSGGPTDTQYF | TGTGCCAGCAGCTTAGTAGTTAGCGGGGGCCCCACAGATACGCAGTATTTT
- | TRBJ2-1 | TRBV7-9 | TRBD2 | CASSPTGLAGVYYNEQFF | TGTGCCAGCAGCCCGACGGGGCTAGCGGGGGTCTACTACAATGAGCAGTTCTTC
- | TRBJ1-4 | TRBV18 | - | CASSGSLEEKLFF | TGTGCCAGCTCAGGGAGTTTGGAGGAAAAACTGTTTTTT
- | TRBJ1-5 | TRBV24-1 | TRBD1 | CATSDTQGANQPQHF | TGTGCCACCAGTGATACTCAGGGGGCTAATCAGCCCCAGCATTTT
- | TRBJ2-5 | TRBV5-4 | TRBD2 | CASSPVGTTGETQYF | TGTGCCAGCAGTCCAGTCGGGACTACTGGCGAGACCCAGTACTTC
- | TRBJ2-6 | TRBV7-2 | - | CASSYSGAGANVLTF | TGTGCCAGCAGCTACTCAGGGGCTGGGGCCAACGTCCTGACTTTC
- | TRBJ1-5 | TRBV4-3 | - | CASSQGHPNQPQHF | TGCGCCAGCAGCCAAGGACACCCTAATCAGCCCCAGCATTTT
- | TRBJ2-1 | TRBV5-6 | TRBD2 | CASSGMTSGGAVAYNEQFF | TGTGCCAGCAGCGGAATGACTAGCGGGGGGGCCGTCGCCTACAATGAGCAGTTCTTC
- | TRBJ1-5 | TRBV6-5 | TRBD1 | CASRQDRVHQPQHF | TGTGCCAGCAGACAGGACAGGGTACATCAGCCCCAGCATTTT
- | TRBJ1-1 | TRBV19 | TRBD1 | CASSEDRVNTEAFF | TGTGCCAGTAGCGAGGACAGGGTGAACACTGAAGCTTTCTTT
- | TRBJ1-1 | TRBV6-2/TRBV6-3 | TRBD1 | CASSYDGAPGQMAFF | TGTGCCAGCAGTTACGATGGCGCTCCGGGACAGATGGCTTTCTTT
- | TRBJ2-3 | TRBV15 | - | CATSSRDSRADTQYF | TGTGCCACCAGCAGCCGGGACTCCAGGGCAGATACGCAGTATTTT
few | TRBJ2-3 | TRBV7-3 | TRBD1 | CASSPTGGTDTQYF | TGTGCCAGCAGCCCGACAGGGGGCACAGATACGCAGTATTTT
- | TRBJ1-5 | TRBV6-2/TRBV6-3 | TRBD1 | CASSLRTGFGNNQPQHF | TGTGCCAGCAGCCTACGGACAGGGTTCGGTAACAATCAGCCCCAGCATTTT
once | TRBJ2-7 | TRBV18 | - | CASSPSLEGTYEQYF | TGTGCCAGCTCACCATCCTTGGAGGGTACCTACGAGCAGTACTTC
- | TRBJ2-7 | TRBV7-9 | - | CASSLPQGPYEQYF | TGTGCCAGCAGCTTACCGCAGGGGCCCTACGAGCAGTACTTC
once | TRBJ1-3 | TRBV19 | - | CASSIHPPAGNTIYF | TGTGCCAGTAGTATCCACCCCCCGGCTGGAAACACCATATATTTT